This entry lists 12 T cell receptor beta chains sequenced from one sample in a study of blood T cell repertoires in COVID-19. The protocol was immunoSEQ multiplex PCR, while the TCRdb copy is restricted to in-frame clones and leaves out a portion. There are about 250,000 clones in the sample; 85% to 90% occur only once, and around 1.9% lies in the top ten. The specimen was peripheral blood. Receptors were obtained from a woman in her fifties or sixties with COVID-19, enrolled during active disease.

This chain uses TRBV5-1 with TRBJ1-2; 8 bases fit TRBD1. CDR1 SGHRS and CDR2 YFSETQ come from the germline V gene. Trimming cost V 3 bases and J 0 bases; bases outside gene matches: 7. The CDR3 spans 16 residues. CDR3 sequence (DNA): TGCGCCAGCAGCTCCGCAGACAGGGGCCCTAACTATGGCTACACCTTC. It translates to CASSSADRGPNYGYTF.

The chain is built from TRBV6-2 or TRBV6-3 and TRBJ1-3; 7 nucleotides align to TRBD1. The CDR3 contains 14 residues. Germline-derived CDR1 and CDR2 are MNHEY and SVGEGT. V was pared by 5 bases and J by 4 bases, with 5 bases of the junction left unmatched. The CDR3 coding sequence is TGTGCCAGCAGTGAGACAGGGTCCGGAAACACCATATATTTT. Protein sequence: CASSETGSGNTIYF.

The rearrangement joins TRBV19 to TRBJ1-4; D gene unclear. CDR3 length: 14 amino acids. Trimming stripped 1 base from V and 8 bases from J, with 11 bases between. The germline gives CDR1 LNHDA, CDR2 SQIVND (reference sequence). DNA for the CDR3: TGTGCCAGTAGTATAGGTCCGGGGATGGAAAAACTGTTTTTT. This sequence encodes CASSIGPGMEKLFF.

The chain links TRBV5-8 to TRBJ1-1, with TRBD1 identical over 7 bases. CDR1 and CDR2 from the germline V gene are SGHTS and YDEGEE. The CDR3 is 14 amino acids. Germline trimming cut 4 bases from V and 0 bases from J; bases unmatched to any gene: 3. The DNA of the CDR3 is TGTGCCAGCAGCCGGGGACAGTTGAACACTGAAGCTTTCTTT. Protein product: CASSRGQLNTEAFF.

The V and J genes are TRBV11-2 and TRBJ1-3; perhaps TRBD1 as D (5 bases). The V gene's germline CDR1 is SGHAT and CDR2 FQNNGV. This CDR3 comprises 15 residues. With 6 bases removed from V and 4 bases from J, the gap between germline ends came to 16 bases. CDR3 sequence reads: CASSSLKGPGNTIYF. As DNA, the CDR3 is TGTGCCAGCAGTTCCCTTAAGGGGCCGGGAAACACCATATATTTT.

This clone has just one count. The chain carries TRBV5-6 and TRBJ1-6, with a possible D match to TRBD1 (6 bases). Germline CDR1 and CDR2: SGHDT and YYEEEE. Trimming removed 6 bases from V and 10 bases from J, with 17 bases in between. CDR3 size: 14 residues. Here the CDR3 reads CASTPRGAKSPLHF. CDR3 bases: TGTGCCAGCACCCCACGGGGGGCGAAATCACCCCTCCACTTT.

The J gene is TRBJ1-2, the V gene TRBV19, with 9 bases matching TRBD1. Looked up from germline, CDR1 is LNHDA and CDR2 is SQIVND (reference sequence). The CDR3 is made up of 16 amino acids. Germline trimming cut 6 bases from V and 4 bases from J; bases unmatched to any gene: 12. The CDR3 bases are TGTGCCAGTAGAGCGCGAGGACAGGGGACGGGCTATGGCTACACCTTC. This codes for CASRARGQGTGYGYTF.

J is TRBJ2-7 and V is TRBV6-5; 8 nucleotides match TRBD1. Looked up from germline, CDR1 is MNHEY and CDR2 is SVGAGI. This CDR3 contains 15 residues. Trimming cost V 7 bases and J 3 bases; bases outside gene matches: 11. The CDR3 protein is CASTVWRTGNYEQYF. CDR3 DNA: TGTGCCAGCACGGTTTGGAGGACAGGGAACTACGAGCAGTACTTC.

Of note for this clone: Distinct nucleotide sequences in the sample also encode this CDR3. The J gene is TRBJ1-1, the V gene TRBV13; D possibly corresponds to TRBD1 (5 bases). V was cut by 3 bases and J by 4 bases, with 9 bases left in between. Germline loops: CDR1 PRHDT, CDR2 FYEKMQ (reference sequence). This CDR3 spans 13 amino acids. The DNA of the CDR3 is TGTGCCAGCAGCTTGGGGGGGGGCACTGAAGCTTTCTTT. Protein product: CASSLGGGTEAFF.

The V call is TRBV5-4, the J call TRBJ2-3; weak D call: TRBD2 (6 bases). Trimming removed 4 bases at V and 2 bases at J, with 11 bases between. Germline V gene lookup returns CDR1 SGHNT and CDR2 YYREEE (reference sequence). The CDR3 contains 14 residues. CDR3 residues: CASSLGTDTDTQYF. The CDR3 DNA is TGTGCCAGCAGCCTCGGGACTGACACAGATACGCAGTATTTT.

The chain couples TRBV5-8 to TRBJ2-3; 7 bases line up with TRBD1. CDR1 is SGHTS and CDR2 is YDEGEE in the germline V gene. With 4 bases clipped from V and 4 bases from J, the junction kept 6 bases outside the gene matches. The CDR3 length is 14 residues. CDR3 sequence: CASSQLTGPDTQYF. CDR3 coding DNA: TGTGCCAGCAGCCAACTGACAGGGCCAGATACGCAGTATTTT.

The V call is TRBV18, the J call TRBJ1-1; D gene unclear. Germline CDR1 is KGHSH and CDR2 is LQKENI. V was pared by 5 bases and J by 1 base, with 14 bases between. CDR3 size: 15 residues. The CDR3 region has the DNA TGTGCCAGCTCAATCCGAGCGGCGGGGAACACTGAAGCTTTCTTT. It yields the protein CASSIRAAGNTEAFF.